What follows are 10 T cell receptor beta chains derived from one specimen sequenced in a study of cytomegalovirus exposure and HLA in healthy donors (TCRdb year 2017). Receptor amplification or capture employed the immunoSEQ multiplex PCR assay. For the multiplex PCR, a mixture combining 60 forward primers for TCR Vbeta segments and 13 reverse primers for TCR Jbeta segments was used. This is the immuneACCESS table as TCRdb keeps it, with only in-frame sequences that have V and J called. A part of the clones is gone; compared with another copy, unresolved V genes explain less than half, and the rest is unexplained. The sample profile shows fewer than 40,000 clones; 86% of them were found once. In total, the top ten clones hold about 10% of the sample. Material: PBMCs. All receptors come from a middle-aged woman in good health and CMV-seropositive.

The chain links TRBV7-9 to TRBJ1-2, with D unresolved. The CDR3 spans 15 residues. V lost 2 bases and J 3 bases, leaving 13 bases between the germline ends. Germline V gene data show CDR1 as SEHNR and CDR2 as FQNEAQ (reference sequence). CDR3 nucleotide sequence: TGTGCCAGCAGCTTAACCCCCAGCGGGGACTATGGCTACACCTTC. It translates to CASSLTPSGDYGYTF. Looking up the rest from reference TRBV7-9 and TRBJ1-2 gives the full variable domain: DTGVSQNPRHKITKRGQNVTFRCDPISEHNRLYWYRQTLGQGPEFLTYFQNEAQLEKSRLLSDRFSAERPKGSFSTLEIQRTEQGDSAMYLCASSLTPSGDYGYTFGSGTRLTVV.

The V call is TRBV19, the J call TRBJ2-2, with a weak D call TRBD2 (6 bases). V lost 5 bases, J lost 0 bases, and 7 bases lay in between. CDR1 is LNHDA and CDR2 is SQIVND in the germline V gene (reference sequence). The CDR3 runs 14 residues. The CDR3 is CASSVAANTGELFF. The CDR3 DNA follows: TGTGCCAGTAGTGTAGCGGCGAACACCGGGGAGCTGTTTTTT. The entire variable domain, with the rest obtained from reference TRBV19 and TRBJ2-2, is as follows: DGGITQSPKYLFRKEGQNVTLSCEQNLNHDAMYWYRQDPGQGLRLIYYSQIVNDFQKGDIAEGYSVSREKKESFPLTVTSAQKNPTAFYLCASSVAANTGELFFGEGSRLTVL.

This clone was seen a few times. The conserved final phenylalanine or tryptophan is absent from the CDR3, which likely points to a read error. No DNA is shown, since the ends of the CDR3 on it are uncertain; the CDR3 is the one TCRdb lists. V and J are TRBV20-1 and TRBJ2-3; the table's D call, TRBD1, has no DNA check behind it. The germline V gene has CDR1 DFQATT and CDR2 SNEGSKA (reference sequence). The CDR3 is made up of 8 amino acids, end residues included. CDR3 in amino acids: CSAGAGST.

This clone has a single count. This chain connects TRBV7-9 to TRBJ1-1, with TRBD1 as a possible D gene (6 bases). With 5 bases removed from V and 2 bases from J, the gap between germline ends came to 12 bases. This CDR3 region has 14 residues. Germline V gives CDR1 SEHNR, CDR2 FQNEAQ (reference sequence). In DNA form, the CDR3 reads TGTGCCAGCAGCCTAGGGGGGGGCAACACTGAAGCTTTCTTT. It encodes CASSLGGGNTEAFF.

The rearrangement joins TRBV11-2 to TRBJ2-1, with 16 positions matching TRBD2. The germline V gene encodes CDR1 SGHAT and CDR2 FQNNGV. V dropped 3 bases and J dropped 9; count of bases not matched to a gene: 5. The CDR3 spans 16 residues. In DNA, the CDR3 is TGTGCCAGCAGCTTGGGGACTAGCGGGGGGGAGGGTGAGCAGTTCTTC. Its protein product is CASSLGTSGGEGEQFF. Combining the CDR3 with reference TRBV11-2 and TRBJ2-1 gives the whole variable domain EAGVAQSPRYKIIEKRQSVAFWCNPISGHATLYWYQQILGQGPKLLIQFQNNGVVDDSQLPKDRFSAERLKGVDSTLKIQPAKLEDSAVYLCASSLGTSGGEGEQFFGPGTRLTVL.

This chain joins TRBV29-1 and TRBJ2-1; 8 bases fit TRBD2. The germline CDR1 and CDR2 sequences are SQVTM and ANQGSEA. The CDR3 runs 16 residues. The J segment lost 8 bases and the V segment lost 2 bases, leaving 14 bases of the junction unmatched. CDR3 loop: CSVESGGRFLVDEQFF. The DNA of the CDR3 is TGCAGCGTTGAATCTGGCGGGAGGTTCCTGGTCGATGAGCAGTTCTTC.

The CDR3 DNA sequence: TGTGCCAGCAGCCCGCTTGGGAGCGGGGTTACTTCCGCCGGGGAGCTGTTTTTT. Amino acid sequence: CASSPLGSGVTSAGELFF. The rearrangement uses TRBV7-2 and TRBJ2-2; TRBD2 matches 7 bases. This CDR3 region has 18 residues. Trimming took 5 bases from V and 6 from J; bases not matched to a gene: 18. From germline, CDR1 is SGHTA and CDR2 FQGNSA.

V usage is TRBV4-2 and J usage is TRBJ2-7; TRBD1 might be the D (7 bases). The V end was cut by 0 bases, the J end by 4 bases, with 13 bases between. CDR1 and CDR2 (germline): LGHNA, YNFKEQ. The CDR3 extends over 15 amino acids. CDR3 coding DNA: TGTGCCAGCAGCCAAGATCCAGCAGGGGGGTACGAGCAGTACTTC. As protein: CASSQDPAGGYEQYF.

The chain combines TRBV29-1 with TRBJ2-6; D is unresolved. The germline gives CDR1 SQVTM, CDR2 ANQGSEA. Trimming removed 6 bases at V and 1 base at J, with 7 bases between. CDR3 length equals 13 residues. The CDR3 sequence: CSVVKSGANVLTF. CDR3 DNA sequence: TGCAGCGTCGTTAAATCTGGGGCCAACGTCCTGACTTTC.

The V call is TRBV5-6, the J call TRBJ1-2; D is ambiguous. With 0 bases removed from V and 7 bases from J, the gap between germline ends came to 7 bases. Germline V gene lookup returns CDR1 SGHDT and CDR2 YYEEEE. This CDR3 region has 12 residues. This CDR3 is CASSLASGGYTF. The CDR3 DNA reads TGTGCCAGCAGCTTGGCCAGCGGTGGCTACACCTTC.